The 22 T cell receptor beta chains listed next were all sequenced from one sample in a study of blood T cells in healthy people across ages (dated by TCRdb to the mid-2010s). The library was built by means of 5' RACE. Reads for this sample came from an Illumina HiSeq 2500. A second roughly 7 to 12 cycle PCR used a sample-barcoded 5' primer and a J-beta primer mix. TCRdb reran the public reads through fastp at Q25 and MiXCR, keeping productive beta chains. Each CDR3 protein gets just one entry, which takes the most common genes and DNA from the rows behind it. The sample table holds 790,000 or so distinct CDR3 sequences, of which about half were seen once. The biggest ten clones account for 15% to 20% of the sample. The sequenced sample was blood. The source is an elderly man in good health.

This clonotype appeared a few times. The rearrangement uses TRBV29-1 and TRBJ2-5; 7 bases fit TRBD2. The CDR3 sequence is 13 residues long. The V and J ends lost 4 bases and 7 bases, in that order; junction bases with no gene match: 9. Germline V gene lookup returns CDR1 SQVTM and CDR2 ANQGSEA. The CDR3 region has the DNA TGCAGCGTTGGGCGGGAGACGGGAGGGACCCAGTACTTC. Amino acid sequence: CSVGRETGGTQYF.

This clonotype was observed at least ten times. The chain employs TRBV30 and TRBJ2-7; 11 nucleotides match TRBD2. CDR1 is GTSNPN, CDR2 SVGIG, per germline (reference sequence). V was pared by 0 bases and J by 2 bases, with 9 bases of the junction left unmatched. This CDR3 spans 17 amino acids. DNA of the CDR3: TGTGCCTGGAGTGTACTTGTGGAGACTAGCGGGACCTACGAGCAGTACTTC. It yields the protein CAWSVLVETSGTYEQYF.

The genes are TRBV7-9 and TRBJ2-7, with TRBD2 matching 13 bases. This CDR3 is 16 amino acids long. V was clipped by 5 bases and J by 3 bases; unmatched bases: 7. CDR1 and CDR2 from the germline V gene are SEHNR and FQNEAQ (reference sequence). CDR3 in DNA: TGTGCCAGCAGCCCCGGTAGGACTAGCGGGAGCTACGAGCAGTACTTC. It codes for CASSPGRTSGSYEQYF.

On this clonotype: A junction end diverges from the germline sequence, so it may reflect a read error. The chain has TRBV20-1 and TRBJ2-5; either TRBD1 or TRBD2 may fit D (5 bases each). CDR3 length: 13 residues. Germline assignment: CDR1 DFQATT and CDR2 SNEGSKA (reference sequence). The CDR3 sequence is CSARTGLQETRYF. The CDR3 DNA follows: TGCAGTGCTAGAACGGGGCTGCAAGAGACCCGGTACTTC.

The sample holds a few counts of this clonotype. This chain links TRBV20-1 with TRBJ1-2; 7 bases fit TRBD1. Trimming took 6 bases from V and 6 from J; bases not matched to a gene: 7. CDR1 DFQATT and CDR2 SNEGSKA come from the germline V gene (reference sequence). The CDR3 is 12 residues long. The DNA for the CDR3 is TGCAGTGCGATTACAGGGGATCATGGCTACACCTTC. Protein: CSAITGDHGYTF.

The CDR3 sequence: CASTRAGLNEQFF. The CDR3 DNA follows: TGTGCCAGCACCCGAGCGGGCCTCAATGAGCAGTTCTTC. This sequence joins TRBV2 and TRBJ2-1; D is possibly TRBD2 (6 bases). V shed 7 bases and J shed 6 bases, with 13 bases lying between them. CDR1 SNHLY and CDR2 FYNNEI come from the germline V gene. This CDR3 has 13 amino acids.

Comments on this clonotype: One end of the junction does not line up with germline, which may come from a read error. The rearrangement joins TRBV7-7 to TRBJ2-3, with 13 bases that match TRBD2. There are 16 residues in the CDR3. Germline values: CDR1 SSHAT, CDR2 FNYEAQ (reference sequence). This chain's CDR3 is CASSQGLAGRTDTQYF. The CDR3 DNA reads as TGTGCTAGCAGCCAGGGACTAGCGGGGCGCACAGATACGCAGTATTTT. Full variable domain (missing parts from reference TRBV7-7 and TRBJ2-3): GAGVSQSPRYKVTKRGQDVTLRCDPISSHATLYWYQQALGQGPEFLTYFNYEAQPDKSGLPSDRFSAERPEGSISTLTIQRTEQRDSAMYRCASSQGLAGRTDTQYFGPGTRLTVL.

The chain recombines TRBV28 with TRBJ1-1; 7 nucleotides align to TRBD1. Germline-derived CDR1 and CDR2 are MDHEN and SYDVKM. After removal of 5 bases from V and 6 bases from J, the junction contained 12 bases not matched to a gene. The CDR3 has 15 residues. DNA for the CDR3: TGTGCCAGCAGTCAAATCCGACAGGGATTCGCTGAAGCTTTCTTT. Protein sequence: CASSQIRQGFAEAFF.

This sequence joins TRBV6-5 and TRBJ1-2; a weak D match, TRBD1 (6 bases). The germline V gene has CDR1 MNHEY and CDR2 SVGAGI. Trimming removed 5 bases from V and 0 bases from J, with 13 bases in between. The CDR3 has 15 amino acids. The CDR3 region has the DNA TGTGCCAGCAGTCCGCGACAGGCAGCTAACTATGGCTACACCTTC. This gives the protein CASSPRQAANYGYTF.

The V call is TRBV7-2, the J call TRBJ2-1; 9 nucleotides line up with TRBD2. Matching the DNA end better, TRBJ2-7 makes the J call doubtful. The CDR3 loop spans 16 amino acids. CDR1 is SGHTA and CDR2 is FQGNSA in the germline V gene. CDR3 sequence (DNA): TGTGCCAGCAGCAGACTAGCGGACAGCTCCTACAATGAGCAGTACTTC. Translated: CASSRLADSSYNEQYF.

This rearrangement joins TRBV10-3 to TRBJ1-4; tentatively, D is TRBD1 (5 bases). Germline CDR1 reads ENHRY; CDR2 reads SYGVKD. This CDR3 has 13 amino acids. V shed 3 bases and J shed 7 bases, with 9 bases lying between them. The CDR3 sequence: CAISDREIEKLFF. CDR3 coding DNA: TGTGCCATCAGTGACAGGGAGATTGAAAAACTGTTTTTT.

This chain uses TRBV29-1 with TRBJ2-1; 8 bases map to TRBD2. CDR1 is SQVTM and CDR2 is ANQGSEA in the germline V gene. With V trimmed by 7 bases and J by 1 base, 0 bases remained unmatched. This CDR3 has 12 amino acids. The CDR3 DNA reads as TGCAGCGCTAGCGGGTCCTACAATGAGCAGTTCTTC. This gives the protein CSASGSYNEQFF.

This clonotype occurred a few times. The chain joins TRBV10-3 to TRBJ1-5; 9 nucleotides line up with TRBD1. The CDR3 runs 14 residues. Germline CDR1 and CDR2: ENHRY and SYGVKD. V was pared by 8 bases and J by 4 bases, with 6 bases of the junction left unmatched. CDR3 sequence: CAIGGTGRNQPQHF. The CDR3 nucleotides are TGTGCCATCGGGGGGACAGGGCGAAATCAGCCCCAGCATTTT.

The table lists this clonotype with a few counts. This rearrangement joins TRBV5-5 to TRBJ2-5; 7 nucleotides agree with TRBD1. The CDR3 loop spans 16 amino acids. V shed 3 bases and J 1 base; nucleotides not matched to a gene: 9. The germline V gene has CDR1 SGHKS and CDR2 YYEKEE (reference sequence). Here the CDR3 DNA reads TGTGCCAGCAGCTCCCTCCCGGGACAGCTCCAAGAGACCCAGTACTTC. Its protein product is CASSSLPGQLQETQYF.

V is TRBV20-1 and J is TRBJ2-4; D is perhaps TRBD1 (5 bases). With 5 bases removed from V and 0 bases from J, the gap between germline ends came to 8 bases. Germline CDR1 DFQATT, CDR2 SNEGSKA (reference sequence). This CDR3 is built from 13 residues. CDR3 DNA: TGCAGTGCTCCTCAGGGAGCCAAAAACATTCAGTACTTC. It translates to CSAPQGAKNIQYF.

Points on this clonotype: Its ends do not fully match the called genes, so a read error is possible. V usage is TRBV28 and J usage is TRBJ1-2; 7 bases align to TRBD1. This CDR3 has 15 residues. In germline, CDR1 is MDHEN, CDR2 SYDVKM. The CDR3 DNA reads TGTGCCAGCAGTGTCGAACACAGGGGAAACTGTGGCTACACCTTC. Its translation: CASSVEHRGNCGYTF.

The chain is built from TRBV30 and TRBJ2-3; D call uncertain. This CDR3 comprises 14 residues. Trimming removed 1 base from V and 2 bases from J, with 10 bases in between. Per the germline V gene, CDR1 is GTSNPN and CDR2 is SVGIG (reference sequence). CDR3 in DNA: TGTGCCTGGAGTGAGGACCGGTCCACAGATACGCAGTATTTT. Protein product: CAWSEDRSTDTQYF.

The chain combines TRBV6-5 with TRBJ1-2; perhaps TRBD1 as D (6 bases). From germline, CDR1 is MNHEY and CDR2 SVGAGI. The CDR3 is 15 residues long. The ends were cut back, 8 bases at V and 8 bases at J, with 24 bases in the middle. The CDR3 DNA sequence: TGTGCCAGCGGAACTGAATATCGGACAGCGAGCGGCTACACCTTC. Its protein product is CASGTEYRTASGYTF.

V gene TRBV20-1 combines with J gene TRBJ1-1, with D possibly being TRBD1 (5 bases). The germline gives CDR1 DFQATT, CDR2 SNEGSKA (reference sequence). The CDR3 is made up of 13 amino acids. Trimming pared 5 bases from V and 3 bases from J, leaving 13 bases between. CDR3 amino acids: CSAAQGPDTEAFF. In DNA form, the CDR3 reads TGCAGTGCTGCGCAGGGCCCTGACACTGAAGCTTTCTTT.

CDR3 protein: CASSLTGFGETQYF. The CDR3 bases are TGTGCCAGCAGCCTCACAGGGTTCGGAGAGACCCAGTACTTC. The chain recombines TRBV5-6 with TRBJ2-5, with a possible D match to TRBD1 (6 bases). Trimming pared 4 bases from V and 4 bases from J, leaving 14 bases between. This CDR3 has 14 residues. In germline, CDR1 is SGHDT, CDR2 YYEEEE.

This clonotype appeared many times. The chain links TRBV29-1 to TRBJ1-2; the D is unclear. V lost 0 bases and J 1 base, leaving 6 bases between the germline ends. The CDR3 covers 13 residues. Germline CDR1 reads SQVTM; CDR2 reads ANQGSEA. The CDR3 loop is CSVEDSDNYGYTF. Written as DNA, the CDR3 is TGCAGCGTTGAAGACAGCGATAACTATGGCTACACCTTC. The full variable domain, rest sourced from reference TRBV29-1 and TRBJ1-2, is SAVISQKPSRDICQRGTSLTIQCQVDSQVTMMFWYRQQPGQSLTLIATANQGSEATYESGFVIDKFPISRPNLTFSTLTVSNMSPEDSSIYLCSVEDSDNYGYTFGSGTRLTVV.

This clonotype was seen only a few times. The chain uses TRBV20-1 and TRBJ2-5; no firm D call. V was cut by 4 bases and J by 1 base, with 10 bases left in between. The CDR3 runs to 13 residues. Germline assignment: CDR1 DFQATT and CDR2 SNEGSKA (reference sequence). CDR3 nucleotide sequence: TGCAGTGCTATCGAAAATCTCCAAGAGACCCAGTACTTC. It specifies CSAIENLQETQYF.